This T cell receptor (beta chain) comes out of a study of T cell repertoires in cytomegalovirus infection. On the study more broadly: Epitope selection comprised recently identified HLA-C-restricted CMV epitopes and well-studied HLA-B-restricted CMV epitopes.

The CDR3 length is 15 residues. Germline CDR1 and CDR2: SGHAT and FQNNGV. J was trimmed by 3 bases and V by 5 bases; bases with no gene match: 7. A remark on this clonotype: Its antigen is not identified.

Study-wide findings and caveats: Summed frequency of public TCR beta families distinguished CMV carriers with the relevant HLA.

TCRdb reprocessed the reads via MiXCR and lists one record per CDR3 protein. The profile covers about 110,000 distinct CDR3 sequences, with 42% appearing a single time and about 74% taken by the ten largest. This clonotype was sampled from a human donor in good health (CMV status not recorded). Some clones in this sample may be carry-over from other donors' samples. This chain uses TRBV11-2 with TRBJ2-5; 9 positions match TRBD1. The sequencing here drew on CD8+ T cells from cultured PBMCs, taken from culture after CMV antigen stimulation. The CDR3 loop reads CASSTYRDREETQYF. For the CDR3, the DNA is TGTGCCAGCAGCACTTACCGGGACAGGGAAGAGACCCAGTACTTC. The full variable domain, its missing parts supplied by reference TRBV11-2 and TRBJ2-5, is EAGVAQSPRYKIIEKRQSVAFWCNPISGHATLYWYQQILGQGPKLLIQFQNNGVVDDSQLPKDRFSAERLKGVDSTLKIQPAKLEDSAVYLCASSTYRDREETQYFGPGTRLLVL.